These 4 T cell receptor beta chains came from one sample sequenced in a study of naive and memory T cell subsets. The SP2 primer and nested alpha and beta constant region primers amplified ligated cDNA in four rounds. TCRdb analysed the UMI-ligation and nested PCR reads with MiXCR anew, one entry per CDR3 protein. The table has 35,000 to 40,000 distinct CDR3 sequences, 9.5% to 11% seen once. Indicated treatment: skin biopsy from PPD injection site in Mantoux-positive individual. TCR cDNA received a 3' ligated oligonucleotide that carried a UMI. The sequenced sample was skin, obtained from a tuberculin skin test site. Receptor source: an adult in good health.

The V and J genes are TRBV29-1 and TRBJ2-7; a possible D gene is TRBD2 (7 bases). Germline CDR1 and CDR2: SQVTM and ANQGSEA. V dropped 1 base and J dropped 4 bases, with 17 bases sitting between them. There are 15 residues in the CDR3. The CDR3 nucleotides read TGCAGCGTTGAAGTTAGGGGGGGAGCCGGATACGAGCAGTACTTC. Its translation is CSVEVRGGAGYEQYF.

A few counts support this clonotype. The chain has TRBV11-2 and TRBJ2-3, with D possibly matching TRBD2 (5 bases). The V and J ends lost 4 bases and 6 bases respectively, with 11 bases between them. The CDR3 covers 13 residues. Germline V gene sequence: CDR1 SGHAT, CDR2 FQNNGV. CDR3 sequence (DNA): TGTGCCAGCAGCTCAGGACTCTCTGATACGCAGTATTTT. Its translation: CASSSGLSDTQYF.

Ten or more counts support this clonotype. Here the CDR3 reads CSARVRETEAFF. CDR3 DNA: TGCAGTGCTAGGGTTAGGGAAACTGAAGCTTTCTTT. This chain joins TRBV20-1 and TRBJ1-1; D gene uncertain. Germline CDR1 is DFQATT and CDR2 is SNEGSKA (reference sequence). Trimming cost V 3 bases and J 5 bases, with 10 bases left between them. There are 12 residues in the CDR3.

This clonotype was seen a handful of times. The rearrangement uses TRBV5-1 and TRBJ1-6, with TRBD1 as a possible D gene (5 bases). Germline CDR1 is SGHRS and CDR2 is YFSETQ. The CDR3 is 14 residues long. Trimming left V 4 bases short and J 7 bases short, with 12 bases between. The CDR3 DNA reads as TGCGCCAGCAGCCGCGACAGTGTCAATTCACCCCTCCACTTT. Translation gives CASSRDSVNSPLHF.